The T cell receptor (beta chain) described here comes from a study of graft-versus-host responses after intestinal transplantation. Study-level background: All recipients were transplanted with multivisceral, liver-intestinal, or isolated intestinal grafts.

Measured with immunoSEQ multiplex PCR; TCRdb has only the in-frame clones, and not every one. The data hold more than 25,000 clones, with approximately 95% observed a single time. Study outcomes and limitations: The recipient marrow held GvH clones, and some of them showed up first in ileum or blood.

The germline V gene encodes CDR1 WNHNN and CDR2 SYGVQD (reference sequence). The CDR3 is made up of 14 amino acids. The V and J ends lost 3 bases and 5 bases respectively, with 13 bases between them. Worth noting for this clone: Its antigen is unidentified.

The TCR sequence derives from a human patient who received an intestinal transplant, so some T cells may come from the graft donor. Sequenced material: PBMCs, taken 18 days after transplant. This sequence joins TRBV10-1 and TRBJ2-5, with D possibly being TRBD1 (6 bases). Here the CDR3 DNA reads TGCGCCAGCAGTGATCGATCTAGGGGGGAGACCCAGTACTTC. As protein: CASSDRSRGETQYF.